This T cell receptor beta chain was observed in a study of blood T cell repertoires in COVID-19. Study in general: COVID-19 samples, acute and convalescent, were from the United States, Italy and Spain. T cells, B-cell-depleted T cells, or PBMCs provided the cDNA or gDNA that served as material.

This clone was detected a few times. V lost 3 bases to trimming and J lost 10 bases; unmatched junction nucleotides: 5. This CDR3 has 12 amino acids. Looked up from germline, CDR1 is MDHEN and CDR2 is SYDVKM. In the source study's methods: Estimation of nucleated cell counts relied on the amplification of reference gene primers. The repertoire was sequenced with immunoSEQ multiplex PCR; TCRdb's copy has only in-frame clones and lacks some. That table gives V, J and clone size, and the DNA gave D and trimming. The sample contains 180,000 or so clones, roughly 88% of which appear only once. The source of this sequence is a woman aged 30 to 39 with acute or convalescent COVID-19. V gene TRBV28 combines with J gene TRBJ1-1; TRBD1 agrees at 7 bases. Sequencing was done on a sample of peripheral blood. The CDR3, as DNA: TGTGCCAGCAGTTTGGTACAGGGGATAGCTTTCTTT. Protein product: CASSLVQGIAFF.